This T cell receptor (beta chain) was captured in a study of T cells in Graves' hyperthyroidism and ophthalmopathy. The overall study: Specimen type is peripheral blood, collected at initial diagnosis prior to any treatment.

Clinicians diagnosed patients from clinical symptoms, serum thyroxine and TRAb, thyroid ultrasound and orbital computed tomography. This clonotype was recorded at least ten times. Antigen: not known. Overall study results and limits: Ophthalmopathy, which appeared later, was predicted by the model a median roughly 6.5 months before onset.

The V and J ends lost 7 bases and 2 bases respectively, with 20 bases between them. The length of the CDR3 is 16 residues. CDR1 and CDR2 (germline): LNHNV, YYDKDF (reference sequence). TCR beta CDR3 region amplification was performed from RNA transcripts. The HTBI set primed first-round TCR CDR3 RT-PCR. TCRdb analysed the multiplex PCR reads with MiXCR anew, one entry per CDR3 protein. The sample includes roughly 650,000 distinct CDR3 sequences, 16% seen only once; the top ten take more than 3%. This sequence joins TRBV15 and TRBJ2-5; the D gene is possibly TRBD2 (6 bases). The source material was blood. The sequence derives from a woman in her thirties or forties with Graves' ophthalmopathy. CDR3 residues: CATKKGANGGQETQYF. CDR3 coding DNA: TGTGCCACCAAGAAGGGTGCGAACGGGGGACAAGAGACCCAGTACTTC.